A selection of T cell receptor beta chains follows, all from one sample in a study of CD8+ T cells in alopecia areata. Clones were read by immunoSEQ multiplex PCR, and TCRdb kept only the in-frame ones, dropping some. Of around 300,000 clones listed, about three fifths are singletons. The specimen was CD4+ T cells sorted from blood, collected at week 52, from a patient treated with tofacitinib. The receptors shown here come from a human donor with alopecia areata. The CDR3 runs from the conserved cysteine through the conserved F or W. The D gene is left open where the match is weak. Not all rows give a size; the values are once, few, many and, for expanded clones, a class.

CASRISISLLPYF	TGTGCCAGCAGAATTAGCATCAGTCTCTTGCCGTACTTC	-	TRBV6-6	TRBJ2-7	-
CASSFGQGGSGETQYF	TGCGCCAGCAGTTTTGGACAGGGCGGTAGCGGAGAGACCCAGTACTTC	-	TRBV23-1	TRBJ2-5	TRBD1
CSVRPLSSYNEQFF	TGCAGCGTACGACCGTTGAGCTCCTACAATGAGCAGTTCTTC	few	TRBV29-1	TRBJ2-1	-
CAWSVLYGGELFF	TGTGCCTGGAGTGTACTATACGGCGGGGAGCTGTTTTTT	few	TRBV30	TRBJ2-2	-
CAISDEGDGYTF	TGTGCCATCAGTGATGAGGGGGATGGCTACACCTTC	few	TRBV10-3	TRBJ1-2	-
CAWSGGFETQYF	TGTGCCTGGAGTGGGGGATTTGAGACCCAGTACTTC	-	TRBV30	TRBJ2-5	-
CASSLDRNQPQHF	TGTGCTAGCAGCTTAGACAGAAATCAGCCCCAGCATTTT	-	TRBV7-7	TRBJ1-5	-
CSVDRGREAFF	TGCAGCGTTGATCGGGGTCGCGAAGCTTTCTTT	-	TRBV29-1	TRBJ1-1	-
CASSFDRGRTEAFF	TGTGCCAGCAGCTTCGACAGGGGGCGTACTGAAGCTTTCTTT	-	TRBV5-4	TRBJ1-1	TRBD1
CASSLGQSNQPQHF	TGTGCCAGCAGCTTGGGACAGAGCAATCAGCCCCAGCATTTT	few	TRBV7-9	TRBJ1-5	TRBD1
CASSVFPQASYEQYF	TGTGCCAGCAGCGTCTTCCCGCAGGCGTCCTACGAGCAGTACTTC	-	TRBV9	TRBJ2-7	-
CASSLSLGRGLGWYGYTF	TGTGCCAGCAGTTTATCGTTGGGCAGGGGGTTAGGTTGGTATGGCTACACCTTC	-	TRBV27	TRBJ1-2	TRBD1
CASSPSSTSGAYNEQFF	TGTGCCAGCTCACCTTCTTCGACTAGCGGGGCCTACAATGAGCAGTTCTTC	-	TRBV18	TRBJ2-1	TRBD2
CASKSGQAKETQYF	TGTGCCAGTAAATCGGGCCAGGCGAAAGAGACCCAGTACTTC	-	TRBV19	TRBJ2-5	-
CASSLDSLETQYF	TGCGCCAGCAGCTTGGACAGTCTAGAGACCCAGTACTTC	-	TRBV5-1	TRBJ2-5	-
CSGVRGGPTGELFF	TGCAGCGGTGTGCGGGGAGGGCCCACCGGGGAGCTGTTTTTT	few	TRBV29-1	TRBJ2-2	TRBD2
CASSLETGGKQFF	TGTGCCAGCAGCTTAGAGACAGGGGGCAAGCAGTTCTTC	once	TRBV11-2	TRBJ2-1	TRBD1
CASSSPPSRAGGELFF	TGTGCCAGCAGCAGCCCCCCGTCCAGGGCCGGCGGGGAGCTGTTTTTT	-	TRBV7-3	TRBJ2-2	-
CASSRGPANYGYTF	TGTGCCAGCAGCCGAGGCCCGGCAAACTATGGCTACACCTTC	few	TRBV16	TRBJ1-2	-
CAWSSGVVLSGANVLTF	TGTGCCTGGAGTTCGGGGGTAGTCCTCTCTGGGGCCAACGTCCTGACTTTC	-	TRBV30	TRBJ2-6	-
CASSRIAGPTDTQYF	TGTGCCAGCAGCCGTATAGCCGGTCCCACAGATACGCAGTATTTT	-	TRBV7-9	TRBJ2-3	-
CASSQEYDRVYGYTF	TGCGCCAGCAGCCAAGAGTACGACAGGGTCTATGGCTACACCTTC	-	TRBV4-1	TRBJ1-2	TRBD1
CASSFEYF	TGTGCCAGCAGCTTCGAGTACTTC	-	TRBV7-9	TRBJ2-4	-
CASSLDDYGYTF	TGTGCCAGCAGCTTAGATGACTATGGCTACACCTTC	-	TRBV7-2	TRBJ1-2	-
CASTAGAFRNYGYTF	TGTGCCAGCACGGCCGGGGCTTTCAGGAACTATGGCTACACCTTC	-	TRBV9	TRBJ1-2	-
CASLLRGTRSYEQYF	TGTGCCAGCTTATTACGCGGGACGAGGTCCTACGAGCAGTACTTC	-	TRBV6-1	TRBJ2-7	-
CAWKLAGLSYEQYF	TGTGCCTGGAAGTTAGCGGGCCTTTCCTACGAGCAGTACTTC	once	TRBV30	TRBJ2-7	TRBD2
CSAQGTGYNEQFF	TGCAGCGCCCAGGGGACAGGGTACAATGAGCAGTTCTTC	few	TRBV29-1	TRBJ2-1	TRBD1
CASSQDVPLRASGANVLTF	TGTGCCAGCAGCCAAGATGTTCCCTTGAGGGCTTCTGGGGCCAACGTCCTGACTTTC	-	TRBV4-2	TRBJ2-6	-
CASRTGKNTGELFF	TGTGCCAGCAGGACAGGGAAAAACACCGGGGAGCTGTTTTTT	-	TRBV7-2	TRBJ2-2	TRBD1
CASSLDPDRSSYEQYF	TGCGCCAGCAGCTTGGATCCCGACAGGAGCTCCTACGAGCAGTACTTC	-	TRBV5-1	TRBJ2-7	-
CATPGGSNTGELFF	TGTGCCACTCCGGGGGGCTCGAACACCGGGGAGCTGTTTTTT	-	TRBV15	TRBJ2-2	-
CAWSVPGIEQYF	TGTGCCTGGAGTGTACCAGGGATCGAGCAGTACTTC	-	TRBV30	TRBJ2-7	-
CATSRVRGQGDEQFF	TGTGCCACCAGCAGAGTTAGGGGACAGGGGGATGAGCAGTTCTTC	-	TRBV15	TRBJ2-1	TRBD1